The text below deals with one T cell receptor beta chain. The clone's antigen remains unknown. Base qualities were left out, and no much larger clone turns up one base away. V is cut by 0 bases and J by 4 bases, and the space between the germline ends is 12 bases. From the cysteine up to the phenylalanine, the CDR3 has a length of 15 residues. Of the read, only the CDR3 DNA is kept; its 45 bases are in frame from base 1. The CDR1 and CDR2 encoded by the germline V gene are SGDLS and YYNGEE. These data are taken from a study of control samples from healthy donors and cancer patients (dated by TCRdb to the early 2020s). The library was obtained by the immunoSEQ multiplex PCR assay. Entries here come from immuneACCESS through TCRdb and include only in-frame sequences with V and J called. Some clones fail to appear in such tables; in the studies checked, an unresolved V gene covers under half of the shortfall, and the cause of the remainder is unknown. Present in this sample are around 120,000 clones, 85% to 90% of which were seen just once. Jointly, the top ten make up less than 1.5% of the sample.

The V gene is TRBV9 and the J gene is TRBJ2-3; the D gene is possibly TRBD1, with 5 bases matching. This TCR was recovered from a woman between 50 and 59 years old with colorectal cancer. Sequences were obtained from PBMCs. The CDR3 amino acid sequence is: CASSVGGGAADTQYF. The bases read TGTGCCAGCAGCGTAGGCGGTGGGGCGGCAGATACGCAGTATTTT.